This is a list of T cell receptor beta chains from one sample in a study of CD8 T cells in Susac syndrome. TCRdb re-derived calls from the immunoSEQ multiplex PCR reads in MiXCR, one entry per CDR3 protein. The repertoire holds 74,000 or so distinct CDR3 sequences, with more than 85% as singletons. The specimen was CD4+ T cells from PBMCs. Receptors were obtained from a human donor with Susac syndrome. CDR3s include the opening cysteine and the closing phenylalanine or tryptophan.

TRBV5-1 CASRKGANNEKLFF
TRBV20-1 CSARGQGLAGYEQYF
TRBV29-1 CSVRDRAGIVGELFF
TRBV6-2/TRBV6-3 CAIGVRYEQYF
TRBV29-1 CSIRGTGIYEQYF
TRBV27 CASSLPSGDLSYEQYF
TRBV19 CASSQLAAPRGAQYF
TRBV9 CASSLLAGGQTGELFF
TRBV4-2 CASSQDTQMGEAFF
TRBV6-5 CASTTSSAGREQYF
TRBV29-1 CSVDRGGYTF
TRBV20-1 CSASETGYGYTF
TRBV27 CATRVSAGGPNEQFF
TRBV7-2 CASSLARLAGGNEQFF
TRBV12-3/TRBV12-4 CASSLLGSGTNVLTF
TRBV12-3/TRBV12-4 CASSWGVSYEQYF
TRBV12-5 CASGGDYNEQFF
TRBV20-1 CSARDREGTHEQYF
TRBV9 CASSAHEETQYF
TRBV5-6 CASSLLGQLPGANVLTF
TRBV5-4 CASSLASPGANVLTF
TRBV9 CASSVDPLYEQFF
TRBV18 CASSRAEKLFF
TRBV6-5 CASSFERNTGELFF
TRBV5-4 CASSHGQGADIQYF
TRBV14 CASSHQQGTGYTF
TRBV11-2 CASSLSRDRPGREFF
TRBV14 CASSPTTGANVLTF
TRBV6-6 CASSANRGSKETQYF
TRBV15 CATSPSTDTQYF
TRBV6-1 CASTQGSGANVLTF
TRBV24-1 CATSDSGRETQYF
TRBV5-1 CASSLGFRGNAYEQYF
TRBV24-1 CATSDPGRRQPGGTDTQYF
TRBV28 CASSLPGLGSYNEQFF
TRBV27 CASSLGQGRTIGTEAFF
TRBV20-1 CSAAGQDNQPQHF
TRBV9 CASSSWTANTNQPQHF
TRBV27 CASSLRGTSGRWIKTQYF
TRBV20-1 CSARDRGELFF
TRBV6-6 CASSWSSGNEQFF
TRBV4-3 CASSQDSDSDTQYF
TRBV19 CASSIGKETQYF
TRBV9 CASSVATGRTNEKLFF
TRBV7-9 CASSSYQGGNTEAFF
TRBV19 CASSGRWGQGSYEQYF
TRBV27 CASSLGHRSNQPQHF
TRBV12-3/TRBV12-4 CASSADYGYTF
TRBV19 CASSPWGNSNQPQHF
TRBV20-1 CSAVSDALGGETQYF
TRBV19 CASSLRTEGYTF
TRBV5-1 CASSLANRETYEQYF
TRBV6-1 CASTGASNQPQHF
TRBV12-3/TRBV12-4 CASSFRQGLNQPQHF
TRBV7-2 CASSRDRANTEAFF
TRBV6-6 CASSYLVGGYYGYTF
TRBV19 CASSAGQGPARETQYF
TRBV19 CAGNTGHQYSNQPQHF
TRBV25-1 CASRGGIARSETQYF
TRBV12-3/TRBV12-4 CATTTGGGYNEQFF